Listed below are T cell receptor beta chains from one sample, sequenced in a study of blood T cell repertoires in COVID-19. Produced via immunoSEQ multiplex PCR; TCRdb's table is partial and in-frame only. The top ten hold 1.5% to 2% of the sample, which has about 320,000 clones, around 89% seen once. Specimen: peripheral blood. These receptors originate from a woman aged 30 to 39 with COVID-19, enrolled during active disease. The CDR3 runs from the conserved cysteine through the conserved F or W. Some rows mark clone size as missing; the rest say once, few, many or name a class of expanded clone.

CDR3 protein: CASSLEGGFHQPQHF
V gene: TRBV27
clone size: NA
J gene: TRBJ1-5

CDR3 protein: CASSLAGTLTDEQFF
V gene: TRBV5-4
clone size: once
J gene: TRBJ2-1

CDR3 protein: CASSGGVRTSSGNTIYF
V gene: TRBV5-6
clone size: NA
J gene: TRBJ1-3

CDR3 protein: CSVEDQYQRPNYGYTF
V gene: TRBV29-1
clone size: NA
J gene: TRBJ1-2

CDR3 protein: CASSSGGNQPQHF
V gene: TRBV5-4
clone size: NA
J gene: TRBJ1-5

CDR3 protein: CASSLARTGNTEAFF
V gene: TRBV5-1
clone size: NA
J gene: TRBJ1-1

CDR3 protein: CASRGQDTGELFF
V gene: TRBV5-1
clone size: NA
J gene: TRBJ2-2

CDR3 protein: CASSYDRGNTIYF
V gene: TRBV6-2/TRBV6-3
clone size: NA
J gene: TRBJ1-3

CDR3 protein: CASSLQGLAGRWETQYF
V gene: TRBV7-6
clone size: NA
J gene: TRBJ2-5

CDR3 protein: CASSFRGGAPRSPDTQYF
V gene: TRBV11-2
clone size: NA
J gene: TRBJ2-3

CDR3 protein: CASSALGPGRETQYF
V gene: TRBV7-2
clone size: NA
J gene: TRBJ2-5

CDR3 protein: CASSLRPSGGQLYEQYF
V gene: TRBV5-1
clone size: NA
J gene: TRBJ2-7

CDR3 protein: CASSLPGGPYGYTF
V gene: TRBV28
clone size: NA
J gene: TRBJ1-2